This T cell receptor beta chain was recovered during a study of Graves' ophthalmopathy and Graves' hyperthyroidism. This CDR3 is 13 amino acids long. In germline, CDR1 is SNHLY, CDR2 FYNNEI. Deletions cut 4 bases from V and 5 bases from J, with 11 bases between. The authors amplified TCR beta CDR3 regions from RNA transcripts. HTBI primers served in a first-round RT-PCR, which a second-round multiplex PCR followed. TCRdb itself ran the multiplex PCR reads through MiXCR, one entry per CDR3 protein. The table has about 370,000 distinct CDR3 sequences, about a sixth seen once. The sample holds many counts of this clonotype. The final CDR3 position lacks the conserved phenylalanine or tryptophan, pointing to a likely read error.

The specimen was peripheral blood. The chain combines TRBV2 with TRBJ2-5; the D gene is possibly TRBD2 (5 bases). This sequence originates from an adult woman with stable Graves' hyperthyroidism. CDR3 nucleotides: TGTGCCAGCAGTGGATATAGGGAGGAGACCCAGTACCTC. Translated: CASSGYREETQYL.